This is a list of T cell receptor beta chains from one sample in a study of post-analysis software for immune sequencing data. MiXCR, applied by TCRdb to the PCR reads, yields one record per CDR3 protein. The table has approximately 350,000 distinct CDR3 sequences, about a third seen once. The material sequenced was blood. The receptor source for this set is a girl aged 10 to 17 with multiple sclerosis. Each CDR3 is given with its conserved first and last residue. D genes are given only for firm matches. Clone size is given for some rows only: seen once, a few or many times, or a class if the clone is expanded.

v_call	j_call	d_call	clone_size	cdr3_aa	cdr3_nt
TRBV6-5	TRBJ1-2	TRBD1	NA	CASSYSPTGTTNGYTF	TGTGCCAGCAGTTACTCCCCGACAGGGACTACCAATGGCTACACCTTC
TRBV6-4	TRBJ2-4	TRBD1	NA	CASSDLGGTGDDEQYF	TGTGCCAGCAGTGACTTAGGAGGGACAGGGGACGATGAGCAGTACTTC
TRBV6-5	TRBJ2-5	TRBD1	many	CASGFRQGPMETQYF	TGTGCCAGCGGTTTCCGACAGGGTCCTATGGAGACCCAGTACTTC
TRBV29-1	TRBJ2-2	TRBD2	NA	CSVAAGGLNTGELFF	TGCAGCGTAGCCGCGGGGGGACTGAACACCGGGGAGCTGTTTTTT
TRBV7-2	TRBJ2-5	TRBD2	few	CASSSGRVAGGMGETQYF	TGTGCCAGCAGTTCTGGCCGGGTAGCGGGGGGCATGGGAGAGACCCAGTACTTC
TRBV27	TRBJ2-7	NA	few	CASSLRGTYEQYF	TGTGCCAGCAGTTTGCGGGGAACCTACGAGCAGTACTTC
TRBV10-3	TRBJ2-3	NA	few	CAISGGSGGGTDTQYF	TGTGCCATCAGTGGGGGCTCGGGCGGAGGCACAGATACGCAGTATTTT
TRBV7-2	TRBJ2-7	NA	NA	CASSLYGAYEQYF	TGTGCCAGCAGCTTATACGGGGCCTACGAGCAGTACTTC
TRBV6-5	TRBJ2-7	NA	NA	CASSMGRGSYEQYF	TGTGCCAGCAGTATGGGCAGGGGCTCCTACGAGCAGTACTTC
TRBV18	TRBJ1-5	NA	NA	CASSVLGGGNQPQHF	TGTGCCAGCTCAGTCCTAGGCGGGGGCAATCAGCCCCAGCATTTT
TRBV29-1	TRBJ2-3	NA	many	CSVLSGSADTQYF	TGCAGCGTTCTGTCAGGGAGCGCAGATACGCAGTATTTT
TRBV3-1	TRBJ1-4	NA	few	CASSQHEKLFF	TGTGCCAGCAGCCAACATGAAAAACTGTTTTTT
TRBV5-1	TRBJ2-6	NA	NA	CASSLDSGPFSGANVLTF	TGCGCCAGCAGCTTAGACTCGGGGCCCTTCTCTGGGGCCAACGTCCTGACTTTC
TRBV5-1	TRBJ2-3	TRBD2	NA	CASSLWSSGTDTQYF	TGCGCCAGCAGCTTGTGGTCTAGCGGGACAGATACGCAGTATTTT
TRBV29-1	TRBJ1-2	NA	NA	CSADSGTGTVGYGYTF	TGCAGCGCCGACTCCGGGACCGGCACCGTGGGCTATGGCTACACCTTC
TRBV9	TRBJ1-2	TRBD1	many	CASSVDRGYGYTF	TGTGCCAGCAGCGTAGACAGGGGGTATGGCTACACCTTC
TRBV29-1	TRBJ2-5	TRBD1	few	CSVDRGRTQYF	TGCAGCGTTGATAGGGGGCGGACCCAGTACTTC
TRBV7-2	TRBJ1-2	NA	NA	CVSNFEGDGYTF	TGTGTCAGCAACTTCGAAGGGGATGGCTACACCTTC
TRBV12-3/TRBV12-4	TRBJ2-3	TRBD2	few	CASSLALLAGGVPSTDTQYF	TGTGCCAGCAGTTTAGCGCTACTAGCGGGGGGTGTACCTAGCACAGATACGCAGTATTTT
TRBV20-1	TRBJ1-1	NA	NA	CSASFQPGGTEAFF	TGCAGTGCTAGTTTCCAGCCCGGAGGGACTGAAGCTTTCTTT
TRBV24-1	TRBJ2-3	NA	NA	CATSDLPGREYTSTDTQYF	TGTGCCACCAGTGATTTACCCGGACGGGAGTATACTAGCACAGATACGCAGTATTTT
TRBV5-8	TRBJ2-2	TRBD2	NA	CASSLVGTTHTGELFF	TGTGCCAGCAGCTTGGTCGGGACTACTCACACCGGGGAGCTGTTTTTT
TRBV27	TRBJ2-1	NA	few	CASSFLQPWKQFF	TGTGCCAGCAGTTTCCTTCAGCCCTGGAAGCAGTTCTTC
TRBV11-2	TRBJ2-7	NA	NA	CASSSRRAIYEQYF	TGTGCCAGCAGCTCCAGACGGGCTATCTACGAGCAGTACTTC
TRBV12-3/TRBV12-4	TRBJ2-7	TRBD2	NA	CASSSGTSGGTIAYEQYF	TGTGCCAGCAGTTCCGGGACTAGCGGGGGGACCATCGCCTACGAGCAGTACTTC
TRBV12-3/TRBV12-4	TRBJ2-5	TRBD2	NA	CASSPASGGDPRMAQYF	TGTGCCAGCAGTCCCGCTAGCGGGGGGGACCCAAGAATGGCCCAGTACTTC
TRBV7-9	TRBJ2-1	NA	many	CASSPAGYNEQFF	TGTGCCAGCAGCCCGGCGGGCTACAATGAGCAGTTCTTC
TRBV4-1	TRBJ2-1	TRBD2	NA	CASSQGPGLSDEQFF	TGCGCCAGCAGCCAGGGCCCGGGACTAAGCGATGAGCAGTTCTTC
TRBV12-3/TRBV12-4	TRBJ2-4	NA	NA	CASSFFPKNIQYF	TGTGCCAGCAGTTTCTTTCCCAAAAACATTCAGTACTTC
TRBV11-2	TRBJ2-5	NA	NA	CASSPPEAFQETQYF	TGTGCCAGCAGCCCGCCAGAGGCATTCCAAGAGACCCAGTACTTC
TRBV4-1	TRBJ2-2	TRBD1	once	CASSQVQGAIGELFF	TGCGCCAGCAGCCAAGTTCAGGGGGCGATCGGGGAGCTGTTTTTT
TRBV3-1	TRBJ2-1	NA	NA	CASGWGDEQFF	TGTGCCAGCGGGTGGGGGGATGAGCAGTTCTTC
TRBV5-1	TRBJ2-3	TRBD1	NA	CASSVRGQGSGDTQYF	TGCGCCAGCAGCGTGCGGGGACAGGGTTCAGGAGATACGCAGTATTTT
TRBV6-5	TRBJ1-1	TRBD1	few	CASSYRTGNTEAFF	TGTGCCAGCAGTTACCGGACAGGGAACACTGAAGCTTTCTTT
TRBV20-1	TRBJ2-3	NA	NA	CSARALEGGETDTQYF	TGCAGTGCTAGAGCCCTCGAGGGGGGGGAAACAGATACGCAGTATTTT
TRBV2	TRBJ2-1	TRBD2	few	CASSEGGGSYNEQFF	TGTGCCAGCAGTGAAGGGGGGGGATCCTACAATGAGCAGTTCTTC
TRBV20-1	TRBJ1-4	NA	few	CSAISGALATNEKLFF	TGCAGTGCCATAAGCGGAGCATTGGCAACTAATGAAAAACTGTTTTTT
TRBV12-3/TRBV12-4	TRBJ2-1	NA	many	CASSPDYRSSYNEQFF	TGTGCCAGCAGCCCGGACTACCGGAGCTCCTACAATGAGCAGTTCTTC
TRBV30	TRBJ2-5	NA	few	CAWGVDRETQYF	TGTGCCTGGGGCGTCGATCGAGAGACCCAGTACTTC
TRBV18	TRBJ1-6	TRBD1	NA	CASSLLQGASYNSPPHF	TGTGCCAGCTCACTACTACAGGGGGCCTCCTATAATTCACCCCCCCACTTT
TRBV7-9	TRBJ2-5	NA	few	CASSPWDRQGVETQYF	TGTGCCAGCAGCCCATGGGACCGCCAGGGAGTGGAGACCCAGTACTTC
TRBV3-1	TRBJ2-1	TRBD2	NA	CASSRLAGAYNEQFF	TGTGCCAGCAGCCGACTAGCGGGGGCCTACAATGAGCAGTTCTTC
TRBV6-6	TRBJ1-4	NA	many	CASRAREGNEKLFF	TGTGCCAGCAGGGCCCGGGAGGGTAATGAAAAACTGTTTTTT
TRBV6-6	TRBJ1-1	NA	NA	CASSERQAEAFF	TGTGCCAGCAGTGAGAGACAGGCTGAAGCTTTCTTT
TRBV20-1	TRBJ1-2	NA	NA	CSASKQGTNYGYTF	TGCAGTGCTAGCAAACAGGGTACTAACTATGGCTACACCTTC